This TCR beta chain appears in the sequencing data of a study of identical twins. This clonotype appeared a few times. TCRdb reprocessed the 5' RACE reads with MiXCR, giving one entry per CDR3 protein. This sample yields 450,000 to 500,000 distinct CDR3 sequences, of which 13% to 15% are seen a single time; about 1% belongs to the top ten. The germline V gene encodes CDR1 MNHEY and CDR2 SVGEGT. The CDR3 is 16 residues long. Trimming cost V 2 bases and J 2 bases; bases outside gene matches: 7. Separately, the same data were catalogued under a study of yellow fever vaccine responses in identical twins.

The rearrangement uses TRBV6-2 or TRBV6-3 and TRBJ2-3; TRBD2 matches at 7 bases. The receptor was derived from a woman aged 18-35 years in good health. Material for sequencing was CD4+ T cells sorted from blood. The CDR3 protein is CASSYAGEGYTDTQYF. In DNA form, the CDR3 reads TGTGCCAGCAGTTACGCCGGGGAGGGGTACACAGATACGCAGTATTTT.